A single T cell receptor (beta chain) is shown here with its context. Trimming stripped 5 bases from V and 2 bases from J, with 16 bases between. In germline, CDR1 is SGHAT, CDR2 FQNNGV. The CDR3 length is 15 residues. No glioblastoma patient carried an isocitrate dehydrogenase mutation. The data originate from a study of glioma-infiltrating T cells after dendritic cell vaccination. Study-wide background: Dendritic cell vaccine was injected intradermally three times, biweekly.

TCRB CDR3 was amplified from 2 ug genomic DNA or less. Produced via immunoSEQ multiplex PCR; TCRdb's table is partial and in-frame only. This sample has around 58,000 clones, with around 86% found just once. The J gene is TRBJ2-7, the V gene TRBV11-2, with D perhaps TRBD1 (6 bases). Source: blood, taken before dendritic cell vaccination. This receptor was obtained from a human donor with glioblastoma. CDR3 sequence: CASSLQGLSPYEQYF. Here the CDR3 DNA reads TGTGCCAGCAGCCTCCAGGGGCTGTCCCCCTACGAGCAGTACTTC.